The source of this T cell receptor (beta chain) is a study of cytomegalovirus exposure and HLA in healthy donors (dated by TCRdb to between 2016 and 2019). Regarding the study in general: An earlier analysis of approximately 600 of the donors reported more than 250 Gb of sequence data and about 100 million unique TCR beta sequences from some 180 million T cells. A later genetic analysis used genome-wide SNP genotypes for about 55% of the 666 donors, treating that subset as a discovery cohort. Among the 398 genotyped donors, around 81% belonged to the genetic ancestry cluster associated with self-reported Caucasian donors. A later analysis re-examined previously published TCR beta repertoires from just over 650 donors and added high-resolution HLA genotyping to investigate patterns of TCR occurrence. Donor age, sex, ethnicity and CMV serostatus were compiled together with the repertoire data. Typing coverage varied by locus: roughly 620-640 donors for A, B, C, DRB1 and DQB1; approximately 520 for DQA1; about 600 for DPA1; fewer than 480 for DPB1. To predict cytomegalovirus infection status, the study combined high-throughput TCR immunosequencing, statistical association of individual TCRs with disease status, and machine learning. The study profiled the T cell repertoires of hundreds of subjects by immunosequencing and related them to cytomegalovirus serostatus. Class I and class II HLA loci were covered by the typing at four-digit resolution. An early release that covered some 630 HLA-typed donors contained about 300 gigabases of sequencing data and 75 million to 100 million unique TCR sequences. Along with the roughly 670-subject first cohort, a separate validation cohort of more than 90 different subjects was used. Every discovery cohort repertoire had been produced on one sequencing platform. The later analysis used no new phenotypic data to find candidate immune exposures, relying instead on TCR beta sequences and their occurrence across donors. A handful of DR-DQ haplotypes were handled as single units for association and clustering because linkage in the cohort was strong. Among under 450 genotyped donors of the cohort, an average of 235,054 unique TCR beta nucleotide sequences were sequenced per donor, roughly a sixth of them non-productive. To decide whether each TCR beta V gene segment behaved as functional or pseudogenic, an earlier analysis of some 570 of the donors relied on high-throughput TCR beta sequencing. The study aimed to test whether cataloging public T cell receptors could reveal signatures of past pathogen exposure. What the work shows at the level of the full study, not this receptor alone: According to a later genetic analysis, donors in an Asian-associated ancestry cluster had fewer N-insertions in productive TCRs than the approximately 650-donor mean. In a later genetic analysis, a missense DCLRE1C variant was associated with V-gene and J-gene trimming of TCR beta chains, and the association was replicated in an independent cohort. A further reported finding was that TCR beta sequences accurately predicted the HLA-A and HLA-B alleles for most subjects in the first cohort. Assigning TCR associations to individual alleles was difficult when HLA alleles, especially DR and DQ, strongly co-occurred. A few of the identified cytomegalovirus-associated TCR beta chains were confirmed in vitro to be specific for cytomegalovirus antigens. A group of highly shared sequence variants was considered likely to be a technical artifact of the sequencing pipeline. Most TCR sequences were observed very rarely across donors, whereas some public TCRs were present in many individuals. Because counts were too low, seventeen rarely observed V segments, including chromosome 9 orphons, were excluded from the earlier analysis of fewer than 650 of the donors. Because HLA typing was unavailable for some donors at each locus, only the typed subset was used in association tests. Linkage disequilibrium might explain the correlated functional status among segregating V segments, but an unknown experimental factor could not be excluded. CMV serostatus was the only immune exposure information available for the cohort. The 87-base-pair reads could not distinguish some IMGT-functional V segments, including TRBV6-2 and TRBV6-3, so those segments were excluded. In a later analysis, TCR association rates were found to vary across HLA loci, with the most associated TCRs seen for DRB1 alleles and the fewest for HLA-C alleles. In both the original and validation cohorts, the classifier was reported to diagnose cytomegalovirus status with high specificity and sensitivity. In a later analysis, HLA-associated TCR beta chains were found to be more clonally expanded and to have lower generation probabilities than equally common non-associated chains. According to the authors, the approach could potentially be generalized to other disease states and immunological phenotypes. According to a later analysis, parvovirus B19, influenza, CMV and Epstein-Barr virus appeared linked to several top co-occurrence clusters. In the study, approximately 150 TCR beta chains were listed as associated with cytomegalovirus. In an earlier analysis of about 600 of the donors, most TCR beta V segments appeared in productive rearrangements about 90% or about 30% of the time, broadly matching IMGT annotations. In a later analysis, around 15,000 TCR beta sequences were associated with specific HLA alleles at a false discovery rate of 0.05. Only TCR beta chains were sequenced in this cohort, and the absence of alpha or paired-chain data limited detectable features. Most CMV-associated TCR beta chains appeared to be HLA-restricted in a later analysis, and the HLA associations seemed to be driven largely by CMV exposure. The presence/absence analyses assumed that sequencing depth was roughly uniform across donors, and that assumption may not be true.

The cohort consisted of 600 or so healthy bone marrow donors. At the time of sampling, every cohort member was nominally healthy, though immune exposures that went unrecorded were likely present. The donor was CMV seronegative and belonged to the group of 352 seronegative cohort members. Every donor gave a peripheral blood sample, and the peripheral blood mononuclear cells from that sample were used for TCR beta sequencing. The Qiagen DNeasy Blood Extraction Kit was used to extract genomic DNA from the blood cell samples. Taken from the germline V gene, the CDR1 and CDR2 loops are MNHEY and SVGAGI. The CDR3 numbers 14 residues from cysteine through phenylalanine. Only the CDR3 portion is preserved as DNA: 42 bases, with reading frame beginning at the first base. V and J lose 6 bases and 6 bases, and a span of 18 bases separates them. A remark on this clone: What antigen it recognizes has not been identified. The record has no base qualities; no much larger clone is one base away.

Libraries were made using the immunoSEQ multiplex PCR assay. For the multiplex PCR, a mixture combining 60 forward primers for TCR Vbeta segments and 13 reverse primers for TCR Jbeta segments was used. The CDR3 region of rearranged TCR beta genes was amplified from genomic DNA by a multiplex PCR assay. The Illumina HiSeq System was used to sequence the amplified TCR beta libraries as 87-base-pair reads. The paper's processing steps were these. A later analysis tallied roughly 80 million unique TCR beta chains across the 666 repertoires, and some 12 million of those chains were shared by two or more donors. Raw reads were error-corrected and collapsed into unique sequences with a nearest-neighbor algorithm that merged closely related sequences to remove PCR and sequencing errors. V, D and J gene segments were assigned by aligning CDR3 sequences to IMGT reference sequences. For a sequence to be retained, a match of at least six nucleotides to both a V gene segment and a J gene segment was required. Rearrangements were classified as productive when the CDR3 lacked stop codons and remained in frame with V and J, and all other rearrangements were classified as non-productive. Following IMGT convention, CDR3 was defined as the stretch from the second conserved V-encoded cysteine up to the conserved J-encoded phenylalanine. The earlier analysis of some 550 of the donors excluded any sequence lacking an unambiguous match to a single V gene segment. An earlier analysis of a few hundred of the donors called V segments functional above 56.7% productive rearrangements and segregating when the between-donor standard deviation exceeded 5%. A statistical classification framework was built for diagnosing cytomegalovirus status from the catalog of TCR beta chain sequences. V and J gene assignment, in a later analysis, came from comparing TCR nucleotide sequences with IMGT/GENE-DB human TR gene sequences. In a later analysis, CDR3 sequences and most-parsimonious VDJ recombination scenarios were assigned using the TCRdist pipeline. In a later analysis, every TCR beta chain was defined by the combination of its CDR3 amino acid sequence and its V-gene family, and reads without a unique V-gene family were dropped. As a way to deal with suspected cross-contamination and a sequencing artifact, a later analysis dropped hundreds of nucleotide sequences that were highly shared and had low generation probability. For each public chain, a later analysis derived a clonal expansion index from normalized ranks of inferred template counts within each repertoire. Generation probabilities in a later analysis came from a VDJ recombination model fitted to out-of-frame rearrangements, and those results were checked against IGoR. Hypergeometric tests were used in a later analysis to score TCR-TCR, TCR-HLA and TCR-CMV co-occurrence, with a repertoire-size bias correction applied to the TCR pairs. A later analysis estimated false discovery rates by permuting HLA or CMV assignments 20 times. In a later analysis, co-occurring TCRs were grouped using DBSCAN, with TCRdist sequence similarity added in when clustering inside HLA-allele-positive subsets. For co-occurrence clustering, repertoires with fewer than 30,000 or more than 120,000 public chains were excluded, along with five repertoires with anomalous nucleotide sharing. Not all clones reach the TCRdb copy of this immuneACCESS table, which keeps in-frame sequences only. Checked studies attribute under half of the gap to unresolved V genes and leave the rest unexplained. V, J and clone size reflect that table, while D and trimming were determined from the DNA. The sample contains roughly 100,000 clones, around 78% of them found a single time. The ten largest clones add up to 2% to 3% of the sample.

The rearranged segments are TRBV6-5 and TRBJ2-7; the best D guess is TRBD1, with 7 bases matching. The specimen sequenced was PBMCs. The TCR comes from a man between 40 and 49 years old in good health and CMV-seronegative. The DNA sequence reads TGTGCCAGCAGCACCACGAACAGGGGAGGCGAGCAGTACTTC. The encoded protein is CASSTTNRGGEQYF.